This TCR beta chain emerged from a study of identical twins. This clonotype appeared a few times. Germline lookup yields CDR1 MNHNS and CDR2 SASEGT. Trimming cost V 6 bases and J 4 bases, with 19 bases left between them. CDR3 length: 17 residues. TCRdb ran MiXCR on the 5' RACE reads and lists one entry per CDR3 protein. The repertoire holds some 690,000 distinct CDR3 sequences, with roughly 20% as singletons. Everyone who gave samples was a healthy Caucasian. This sample was also put to use in a study of T cells expressing NK-cell markers. As that report states: Several experiments confined sorting to alpha-beta TCR T cells with an anti-gamma-delta TCR antibody. HCMV specificity was not established for the expanded NKG2C+ T cell clones.

The receptor's source is a woman between 18 and 29 years old in good health. Input material: PBMCs. The V gene is TRBV6-1, the J gene TRBJ2-6, with TRBD1 as a possible D gene (6 bases). The CDR3: CASRASLQGTGANVLTF. CDR3 nucleotides: TGTGCCAGCAGGGCCTCGCTCCAGGGGACAGGGGCCAACGTCCTGACTTTC.